The present T cell receptor beta chain was sequenced within a study of blood T cell repertoires in COVID-19. Some clones are missing from TCRdb's copy, which holds only in-frame ones; the method was immunoSEQ multiplex PCR. The profile shows about 100,000 clones, around four fifths of them singletons. This sequence was found in a human donor in a cohort sampled during active COVID-19. Sequenced: peripheral blood.

The CDR3 sequence: CASFSTHGGPGEQFF. The CDR3 coding sequence is TGTGCCAGTTTTAGTACCCACGGGGGGCCAGGTGAGCAGTTCTTC. The chain links TRBV19 to TRBJ2-1; the D gene is possibly TRBD2 (7 bases). The V and J ends lost 8 bases and 9 bases respectively, with 23 bases between them. Germline values: CDR1 LNHDA, CDR2 SQIVND (reference sequence). CDR3 length: 15 amino acids.